This T cell receptor (beta chain) was found in a study of blood T cell repertoires in COVID-19 (TCRdb year 2020). Describing the broader study: Samples covering the acute and convalescent phases of COVID-19 were provided by collaborators in the United States, Italy and Spain. The material from the prospective study consisted of cDNA or gDNA derived from T cells, B-cell-depleted T cells, or PBMCs. Subjects who had been exposed to COVID-19, were actively infected with it, or had recovered from it provided the deeply sampled blood TCRbeta repertoires that made up the dataset. The repertoires were released in a freely available public database intended as a resource for research on the immune response to SARS-CoV-2. Samples were obtained from the ongoing ImmuneRACE study (first 160 participants) and from some 1,200 subjects provided by 6 global collaborators. The sample metadata nearly always contained a de-identified subject ID, COVID-19 status, age in years and sex. Where available, HLA class I and class II types were obtained from metadata supplied by the sample provider rather than from assay-based typing.

On this clone: Its antigen is currently not known. No much larger clone is present one base from it, and per-base qualities are unavailable.

Collaborating institutions collected whole blood in K2EDTA tubes following their own protocols. For TCRbeta analysis, collaborators shipped samples in one of three forms: frozen whole blood, isolated PBMCs, or DNA extracted from either of those sample types. Summary of the overall study and its limitations: How much clinical and demographic metadata was included differed by source and by participant, and the metadata was provided uncurated.

TCRbeta CDR3 regions were amplified from genomic DNA using the immunoSEQ Assay, a bias-controlled multiplex PCR. The original pipeline was this. The number of nucleated cells in each sample was estimated from the amplification of reference gene primers within the assay. To quantify the absolute abundance of each unique TCRbeta CDR3 rearrangement, sequence reads were collapsed and filtered. For each sample, productive Simpson clonality was calculated as the square root of Simpson's diversity index across productive rearrangements. TCRdb holds this immuneACCESS table with in-frame rearrangements only. Some clones are missing; in checked studies, unresolved V genes explain under half, and the rest has no known cause. D and trimming come from the DNA, and the V and J calls and clone size come from that table. The sample table contains about 90,000 clones; only one count was recorded for 90% of them. 5% to 6% of the sample lies in the top ten.

This TCR came from a man aged 45-65 years with acute or convalescent COVID-19. The sequenced sample consisted of peripheral blood.

This receptor carries the CDR3 CASRYSGQGSYEQYF. The sequence in DNA is TGTGCCAGCAGGTATTCGGGACAGGGTTCCTACGAGCAGTACTTC. The chain uses TRBV6-4 and TRBJ2-7, with TRBD1 matching 9 junction bases. CDR1 MRHNA and CDR2 SNTAGT are derived from the germline V gene. The CDR3, cysteine through phenylalanine, is 15 amino acids long. Only the CDR3 portion is preserved as DNA: 45 bases, with reading frame beginning at the first base. Trimming takes 6 bases off V and 1 base off J; junction bases not matched to a gene: 7.